In its sample, the clone carrying this T cell receptor (beta chain) was seen once. Sequenced by immunoSEQ multiplex PCR; TCRdb stores in-frame clones only, minus some. The table lists roughly 350,000 clones, roughly nine tenths of them singletons. The treatment is: about 20 received Ad26.COV2.S at low or high dose, single or two shots; 5 received placebo; per-sample allocation not given. The investigators took samples on day 63 after the first vaccine or placebo injection. Germline V lookup: CDR1 MNHEY, CDR2 SVGAGI. Losses at the gene ends were 5 bases for V and 6 bases for J; bases not matched to a gene: 5. The length of the CDR3 is 14 residues. The data belong to a study of Ad26.COV2.S vaccination and SARS-CoV-2 variants. Turning to the study itself: Ad26.COV2.S was injected intramuscularly once or twice, 56 days apart.

The V call is TRBV6-5, the J call TRBJ1-5, with 9 positions matching TRBD1. The specimen was peripheral blood, collected in a trial of Ad26.COV2.S vaccine versus placebo. The origin of this receptor is a person aged 18-60 years who received the Ad26.COV2.S COVID-19 vaccine or a placebo. The CDR3: CASSTGGDGQPQHF. The CDR3 coding sequence is TGTGCCAGCAGTACAGGGGGCGACGGTCAGCCCCAGCATTTT.